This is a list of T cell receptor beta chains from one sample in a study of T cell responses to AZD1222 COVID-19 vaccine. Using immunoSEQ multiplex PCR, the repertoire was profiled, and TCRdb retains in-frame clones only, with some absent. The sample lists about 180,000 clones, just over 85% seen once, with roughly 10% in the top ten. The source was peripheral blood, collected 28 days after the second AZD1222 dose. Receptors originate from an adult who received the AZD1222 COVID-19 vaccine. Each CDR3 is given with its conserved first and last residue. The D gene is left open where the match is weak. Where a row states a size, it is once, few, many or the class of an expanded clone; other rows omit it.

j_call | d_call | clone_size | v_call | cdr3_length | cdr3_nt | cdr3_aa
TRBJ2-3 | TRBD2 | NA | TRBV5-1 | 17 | TGCGCCAGCAGCTCCCCAGGACTAGCGGGCCGCACAGATACGCAGTATTTT | CASSSPGLAGRTDTQYF
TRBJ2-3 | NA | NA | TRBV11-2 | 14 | TGTGCCAGCAGCGTCAGGGTTGGGCCAGATACGCAGTATTTT | CASSVRVGPDTQYF
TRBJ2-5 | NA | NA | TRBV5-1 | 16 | TGCGCCAGCAGCTTGGTGGGGATGGGGGCGCATGAGACCCAGTACTTC | CASSLVGMGAHETQYF
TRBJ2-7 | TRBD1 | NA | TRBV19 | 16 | TGTGCCAGTAGTATTGGACAGGTCAGGGGGACCTACGAGCAGTACTTC | CASSIGQVRGTYEQYF
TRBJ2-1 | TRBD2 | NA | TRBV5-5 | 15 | TGTGCCAGCAGCTTTACCGGGGGGGCCCGGGATGAGCAGTTCTTC | CASSFTGGARDEQFF
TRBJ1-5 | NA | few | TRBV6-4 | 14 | TGTGCCAGCAGCCTTTCCCCCTTTTCCCAGCCCCAGCATTTT | CASSLSPFSQPQHF
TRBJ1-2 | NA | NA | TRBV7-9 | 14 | TGTGCCAGCACTCCAGAGCCTCCGGTCTATGGCTACACCTTC | CASTPEPPVYGYTF
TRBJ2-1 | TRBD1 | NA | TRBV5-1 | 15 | TGCGCCAGCAGCTCCGGGACAGGGGGCTTAAATGAGCAGTTCTTC | CASSSGTGGLNEQFF
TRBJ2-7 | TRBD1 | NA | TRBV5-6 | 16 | TGTGCCAGCAGCTTGGGGCCGGGGACAGCCATCTACGAGCAGTACTTC | CASSLGPGTAIYEQYF
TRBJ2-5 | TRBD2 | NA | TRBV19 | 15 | TGTGCCAGTAGTATAATGCCTAGCGGGCAAGAGACCCAGTACTTC | CASSIMPSGQETQYF
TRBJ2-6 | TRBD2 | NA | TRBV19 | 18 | TGTGCCAGTAGTCCGGGACTAGCGGGGGCCCCTGGGGCCAACGTCCTGACTTTC | CASSPGLAGAPGANVLTF
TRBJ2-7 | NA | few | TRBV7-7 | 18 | TGTGCTAGCAGCTTACTCCGAAGAGACAGGCTCCTATTCTACGAGCAGTACTTC | CASSLLRRDRLLFYEQYF